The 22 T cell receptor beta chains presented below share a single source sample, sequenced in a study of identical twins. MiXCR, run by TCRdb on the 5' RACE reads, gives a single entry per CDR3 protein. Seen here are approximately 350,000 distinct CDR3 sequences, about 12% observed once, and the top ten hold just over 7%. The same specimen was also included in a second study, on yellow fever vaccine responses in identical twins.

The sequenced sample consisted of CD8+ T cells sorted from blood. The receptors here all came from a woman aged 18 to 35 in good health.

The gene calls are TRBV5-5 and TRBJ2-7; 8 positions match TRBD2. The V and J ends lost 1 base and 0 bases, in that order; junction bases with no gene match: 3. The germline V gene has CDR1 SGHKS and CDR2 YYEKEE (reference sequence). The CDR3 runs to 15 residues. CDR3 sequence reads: CASSLWAGGSYEQYF. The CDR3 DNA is TGTGCCAGCAGCTTGTGGGCGGGAGGCTCCTACGAGCAGTACTTC.

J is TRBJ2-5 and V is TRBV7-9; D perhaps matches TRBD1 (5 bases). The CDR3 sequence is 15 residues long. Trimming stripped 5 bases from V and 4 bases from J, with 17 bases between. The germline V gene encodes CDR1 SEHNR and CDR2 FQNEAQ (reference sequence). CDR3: CASSPRSLGLETQYF. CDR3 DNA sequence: TGTGCCAGCAGCCCTCGTTCGTTGGGGCTAGAGACCCAGTACTTC.

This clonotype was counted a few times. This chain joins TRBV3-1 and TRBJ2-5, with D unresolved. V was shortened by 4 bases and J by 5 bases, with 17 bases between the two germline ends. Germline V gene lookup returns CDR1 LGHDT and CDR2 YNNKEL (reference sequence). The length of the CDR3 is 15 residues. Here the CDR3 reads CASSLPRYARETQYF. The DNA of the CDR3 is TGTGCCAGCAGCCTCCCTCGGTACGCTCGGGAGACCCAGTACTTC.

This chain's CDR3 is CASSQDLKIGADTQYF. CDR3 bases: TGTGCCAGCAGCCAAGATTTGAAGATCGGCGCAGATACGCAGTATTTT. This chain uses TRBV3-1 with TRBJ2-3; D remains unclear. The germline CDR1 and CDR2 sequences are LGHDT and YNNKEL (reference sequence). V was pared by 0 bases and J by 4 bases, with 14 bases between. The CDR3 contains 16 residues.

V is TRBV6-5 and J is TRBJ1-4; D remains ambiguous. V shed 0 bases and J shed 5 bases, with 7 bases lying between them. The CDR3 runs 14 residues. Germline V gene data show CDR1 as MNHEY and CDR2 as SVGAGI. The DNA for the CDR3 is TGTGCCAGCAGTTACTCGGGCCCGAATGAAAAACTGTTTTTT. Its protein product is CASSYSGPNEKLFF.

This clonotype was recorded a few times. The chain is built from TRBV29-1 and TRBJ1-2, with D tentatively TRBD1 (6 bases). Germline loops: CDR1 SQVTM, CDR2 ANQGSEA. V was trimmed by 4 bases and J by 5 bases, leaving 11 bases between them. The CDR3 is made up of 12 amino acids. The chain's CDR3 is CSVVRQDYGYTF. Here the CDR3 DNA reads TGCAGCGTTGTCCGACAGGATTATGGCTACACCTTC.

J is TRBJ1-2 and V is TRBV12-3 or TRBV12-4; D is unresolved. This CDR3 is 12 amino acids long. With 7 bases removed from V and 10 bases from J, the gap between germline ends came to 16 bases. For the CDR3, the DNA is TGTGCCAGCACCCATTCCCCTCTTGCCTACACCTTC. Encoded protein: CASTHSPLAYTF.

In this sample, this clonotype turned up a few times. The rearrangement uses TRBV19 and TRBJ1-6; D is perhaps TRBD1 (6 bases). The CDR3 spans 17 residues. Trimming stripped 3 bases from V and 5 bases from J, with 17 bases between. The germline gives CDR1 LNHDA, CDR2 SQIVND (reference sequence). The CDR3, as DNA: TGTGCCAGTAGTATCTTCGGGGGGCAATCCCATAATTCACCCCTCCACTTT. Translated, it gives CASSIFGGQSHNSPLHF.

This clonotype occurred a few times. CDR3 protein: CASTPRMNTGELFF. The CDR3 coding sequence is TGTGCCAGCACCCCGCGGATGAACACCGGGGAGCTGTTTTTT. This chain joins TRBV9 and TRBJ2-2; no firm D call. With 6 bases removed from V and 1 base from J, the gap between germline ends came to 10 bases. The germline V gene encodes CDR1 SGDLS and CDR2 YYNGEE. The CDR3 covers 14 residues.

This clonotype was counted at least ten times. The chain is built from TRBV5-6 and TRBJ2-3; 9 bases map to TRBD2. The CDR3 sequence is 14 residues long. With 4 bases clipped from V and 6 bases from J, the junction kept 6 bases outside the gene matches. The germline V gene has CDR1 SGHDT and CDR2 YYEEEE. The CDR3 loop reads CASSPSGTVDTQYF. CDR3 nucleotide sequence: TGTGCCAGCAGCCCTAGCGGGACAGTGGATACGCAGTATTTT.

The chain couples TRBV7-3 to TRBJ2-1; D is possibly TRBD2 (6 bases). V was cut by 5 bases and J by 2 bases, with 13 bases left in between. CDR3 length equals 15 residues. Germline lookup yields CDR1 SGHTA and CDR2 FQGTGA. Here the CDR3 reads CASSRTSSTYNEQFF. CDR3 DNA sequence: TGTGCCAGCAGCAGAACTAGCTCCACCTACAATGAGCAGTTCTTC.

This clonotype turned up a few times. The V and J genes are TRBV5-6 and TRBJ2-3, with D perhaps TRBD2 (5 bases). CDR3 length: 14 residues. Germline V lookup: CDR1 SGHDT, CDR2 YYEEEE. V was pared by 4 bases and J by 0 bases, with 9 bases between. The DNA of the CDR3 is TGTGCCAGCAGCCAGGCGGGTAGCACAGATACGCAGTATTTT. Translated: CASSQAGSTDTQYF. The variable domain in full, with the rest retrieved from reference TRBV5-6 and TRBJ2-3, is DAGVTQSPTHLIKTRGQQVTLRCSPKSGHDTVSWYQQALGQGPQFIFQYYEEEERQRGNFPDRFSGHQFPNYSSELNVNALLLGDSALYLCASSQAGSTDTQYFGPGTRLTVL.

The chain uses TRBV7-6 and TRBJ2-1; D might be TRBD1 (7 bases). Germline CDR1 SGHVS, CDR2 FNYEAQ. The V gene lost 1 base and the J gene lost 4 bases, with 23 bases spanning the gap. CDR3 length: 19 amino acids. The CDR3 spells CASSLVLAREGGPYNEQFF. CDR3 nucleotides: TGTGCCAGCAGCTTAGTCCTAGCGAGAGAAGGGGGCCCGTACAATGAGCAGTTCTTC.

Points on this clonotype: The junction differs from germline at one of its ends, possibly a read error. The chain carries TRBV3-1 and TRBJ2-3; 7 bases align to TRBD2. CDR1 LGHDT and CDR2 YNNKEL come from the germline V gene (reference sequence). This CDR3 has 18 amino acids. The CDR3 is CACSQAVSAGDLSDTQYF. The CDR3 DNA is TGTGCCTGCAGCCAAGCGGTTTCGGCGGGGGACTTATCAGATACGCAGTATTTT.

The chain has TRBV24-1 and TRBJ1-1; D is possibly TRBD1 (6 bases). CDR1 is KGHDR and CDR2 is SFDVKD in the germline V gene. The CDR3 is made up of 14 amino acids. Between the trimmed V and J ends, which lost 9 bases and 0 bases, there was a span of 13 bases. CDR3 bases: TGTGCCACCCGGGACAACCGACTGAACACTGAAGCTTTCTTT. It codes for CATRDNRLNTEAFF.

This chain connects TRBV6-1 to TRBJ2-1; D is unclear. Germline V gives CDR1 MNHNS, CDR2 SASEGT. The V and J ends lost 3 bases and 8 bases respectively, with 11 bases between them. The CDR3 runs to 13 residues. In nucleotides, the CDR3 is TGTGCCAGCAGTGACCAAAGTGGAGATGAGCAGTTCTTC. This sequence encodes CASSDQSGDEQFF.

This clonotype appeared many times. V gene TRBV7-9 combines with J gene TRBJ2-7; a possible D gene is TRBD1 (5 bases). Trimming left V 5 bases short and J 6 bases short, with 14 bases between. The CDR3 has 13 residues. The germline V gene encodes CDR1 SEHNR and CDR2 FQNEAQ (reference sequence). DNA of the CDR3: TGTGCCAGCAGCCGCAGACAGACGGGCGAGCAGTACGTC. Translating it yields CASSRRQTGEQYV.

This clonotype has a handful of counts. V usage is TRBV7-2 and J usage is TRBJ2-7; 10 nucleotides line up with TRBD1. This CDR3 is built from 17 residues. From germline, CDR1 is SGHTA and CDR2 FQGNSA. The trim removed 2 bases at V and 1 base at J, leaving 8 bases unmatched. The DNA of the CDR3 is TGTGCCAGCAGCTTAAGGGTGGGACAGGGGTTTTCCTACGAGCAGTACTTC. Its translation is CASSLRVGQGFSYEQYF.

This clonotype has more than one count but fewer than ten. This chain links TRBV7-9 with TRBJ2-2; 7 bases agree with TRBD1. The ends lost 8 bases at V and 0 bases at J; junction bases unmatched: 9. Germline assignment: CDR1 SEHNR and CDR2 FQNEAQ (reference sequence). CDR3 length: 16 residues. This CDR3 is CASGSRDRANTGELFF. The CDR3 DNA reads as TGTGCCAGCGGGTCCCGGGACAGAGCGAACACCGGGGAGCTGTTTTTT. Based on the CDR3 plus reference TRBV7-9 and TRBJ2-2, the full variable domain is DTGVSQNPRHKITKRGQNVTFRCDPISEHNRLYWYRQTLGQGPEFLTYFQNEAQLEKSRLLSDRFSAERPKGSFSTLEIQRTEQGDSAMYLCASGSRDRANTGELFFGEGSRLTVL.

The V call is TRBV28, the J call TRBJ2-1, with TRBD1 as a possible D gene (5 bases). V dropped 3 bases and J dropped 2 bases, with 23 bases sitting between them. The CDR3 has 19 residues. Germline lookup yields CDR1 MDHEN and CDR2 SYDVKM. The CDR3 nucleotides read TGTGCCAGCAGTTTTCCGGGTCGCAAGGACACCCCGACCTACAATGAGCAGTTCTTC. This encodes CASSFPGRKDTPTYNEQFF.

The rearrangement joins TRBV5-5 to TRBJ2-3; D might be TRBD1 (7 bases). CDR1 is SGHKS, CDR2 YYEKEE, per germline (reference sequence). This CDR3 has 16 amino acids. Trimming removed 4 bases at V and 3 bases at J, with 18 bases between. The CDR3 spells CASSAEEGAGTDTQYF. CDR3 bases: TGTGCCAGCAGCGCCGAGGAGGGGGCTGGGACAGATACGCAGTATTTT.

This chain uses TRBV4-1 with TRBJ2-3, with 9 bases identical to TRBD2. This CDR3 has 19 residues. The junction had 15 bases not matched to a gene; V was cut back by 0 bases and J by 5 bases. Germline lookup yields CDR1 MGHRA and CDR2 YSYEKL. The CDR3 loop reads CASSQETSIAGGPGDTQYF. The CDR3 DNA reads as TGCGCCAGCAGCCAAGAGACCTCGATCGCGGGAGGGCCCGGAGATACGCAGTATTTT.